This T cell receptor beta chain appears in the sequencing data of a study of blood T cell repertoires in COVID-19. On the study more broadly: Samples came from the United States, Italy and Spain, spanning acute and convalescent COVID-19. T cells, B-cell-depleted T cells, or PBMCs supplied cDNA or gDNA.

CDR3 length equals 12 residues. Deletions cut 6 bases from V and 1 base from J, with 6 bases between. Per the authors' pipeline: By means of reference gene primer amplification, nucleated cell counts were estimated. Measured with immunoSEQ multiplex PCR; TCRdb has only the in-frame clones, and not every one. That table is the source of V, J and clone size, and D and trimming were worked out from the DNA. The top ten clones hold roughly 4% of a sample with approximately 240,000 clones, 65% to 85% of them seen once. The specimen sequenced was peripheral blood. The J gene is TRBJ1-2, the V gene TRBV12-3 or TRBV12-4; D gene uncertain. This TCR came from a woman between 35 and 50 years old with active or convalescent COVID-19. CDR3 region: CASSTVNYGYTF. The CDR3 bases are TGTGCCAGCAGCACAGTTAACTATGGCTACACCTTC.